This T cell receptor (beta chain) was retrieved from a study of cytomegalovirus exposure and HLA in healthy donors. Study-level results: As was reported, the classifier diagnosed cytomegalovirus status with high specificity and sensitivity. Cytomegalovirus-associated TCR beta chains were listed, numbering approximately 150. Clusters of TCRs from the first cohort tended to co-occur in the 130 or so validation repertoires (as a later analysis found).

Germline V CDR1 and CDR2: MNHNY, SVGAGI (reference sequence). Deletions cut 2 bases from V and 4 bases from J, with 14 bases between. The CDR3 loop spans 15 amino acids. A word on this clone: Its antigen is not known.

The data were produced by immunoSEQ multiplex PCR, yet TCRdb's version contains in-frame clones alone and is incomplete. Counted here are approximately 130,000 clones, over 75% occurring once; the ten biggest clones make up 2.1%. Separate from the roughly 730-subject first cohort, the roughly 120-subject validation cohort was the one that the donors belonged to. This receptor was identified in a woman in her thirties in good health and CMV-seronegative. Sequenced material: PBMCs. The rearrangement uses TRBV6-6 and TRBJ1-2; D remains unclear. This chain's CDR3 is CASSYDAPPSYGYTF. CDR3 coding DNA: TGTGCCAGCAGTTACGATGCCCCCCCCAGCTATGGCTACACCTTC.